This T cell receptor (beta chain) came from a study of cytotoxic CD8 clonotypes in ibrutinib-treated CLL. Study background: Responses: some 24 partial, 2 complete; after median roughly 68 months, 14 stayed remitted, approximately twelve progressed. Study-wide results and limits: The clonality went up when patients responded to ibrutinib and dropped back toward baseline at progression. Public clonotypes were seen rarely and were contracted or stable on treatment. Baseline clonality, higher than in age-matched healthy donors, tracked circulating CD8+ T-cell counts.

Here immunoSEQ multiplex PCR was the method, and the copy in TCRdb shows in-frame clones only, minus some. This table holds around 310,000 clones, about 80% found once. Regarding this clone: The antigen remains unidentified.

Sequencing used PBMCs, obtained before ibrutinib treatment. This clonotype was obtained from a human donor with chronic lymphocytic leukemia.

DNA of the CDR3: TGTGCCAGCAGCCAGAAGCTGCGCGGGAGCTACGAGCAGTACTTC. Translating it yields CASSQKLRGSYEQYF. The rearrangement uses TRBV5-4 and TRBJ2-7; the match to TRBD2 covers 7 bases. The trim removed 4 bases at V and 3 bases at J, leaving 10 bases unmatched. The CDR3 totals 15 residues. Looked up from germline, CDR1 is SGHNT and CDR2 is YYREEE (reference sequence).